This T cell receptor (beta chain) was sequenced during a study of cytomegalovirus exposure and HLA in healthy donors. The study's findings and limits: An ancestry cluster, one associated with Asian ancestry, reportedly showed fewer N-insertions than the approximately 670-donor mean in a later analysis. There was a cluster of highly shared sequence variants that was likely a sequencing artifact.

These donors counted as nominally healthy when sampled, but unrecorded immune exposures were likely. Primers: 60 Vbeta forward and 13 Jbeta reverse. In the source study's methods: Tens of millions of unique TCR beta chains, roughly 11 million of them shared, were counted by a later analysis. Libraries were prepared by immunoSEQ multiplex PCR; TCRdb keeps only in-frame clonotypes and omits some of them. That table gives V, J and clone size, and the DNA gave D and trimming. The table shows over 80,000 clones, with about four fifths occurring only once. Unmatched junction bases numbered 5, after V lost 0 bases and J lost 2 bases. Germline lookup yields CDR1 SGDLS and CDR2 YYNGEE. The CDR3 loop spans 15 amino acids. In the case of this clone: The antigen is unknown.

The sequence was obtained from a woman aged 70 to 79 in good health and CMV-seropositive. The sample consisted of PBMCs. V and J are TRBV9 and TRBJ2-7, with TRBD2 identical over 7 bases. The CDR3 DNA sequence: TGTGCCAGCAGCGTAGCTACTGGGGGGGCCTACGAGCAGTACTTC. Translating it yields CASSVATGGAYEQYF.